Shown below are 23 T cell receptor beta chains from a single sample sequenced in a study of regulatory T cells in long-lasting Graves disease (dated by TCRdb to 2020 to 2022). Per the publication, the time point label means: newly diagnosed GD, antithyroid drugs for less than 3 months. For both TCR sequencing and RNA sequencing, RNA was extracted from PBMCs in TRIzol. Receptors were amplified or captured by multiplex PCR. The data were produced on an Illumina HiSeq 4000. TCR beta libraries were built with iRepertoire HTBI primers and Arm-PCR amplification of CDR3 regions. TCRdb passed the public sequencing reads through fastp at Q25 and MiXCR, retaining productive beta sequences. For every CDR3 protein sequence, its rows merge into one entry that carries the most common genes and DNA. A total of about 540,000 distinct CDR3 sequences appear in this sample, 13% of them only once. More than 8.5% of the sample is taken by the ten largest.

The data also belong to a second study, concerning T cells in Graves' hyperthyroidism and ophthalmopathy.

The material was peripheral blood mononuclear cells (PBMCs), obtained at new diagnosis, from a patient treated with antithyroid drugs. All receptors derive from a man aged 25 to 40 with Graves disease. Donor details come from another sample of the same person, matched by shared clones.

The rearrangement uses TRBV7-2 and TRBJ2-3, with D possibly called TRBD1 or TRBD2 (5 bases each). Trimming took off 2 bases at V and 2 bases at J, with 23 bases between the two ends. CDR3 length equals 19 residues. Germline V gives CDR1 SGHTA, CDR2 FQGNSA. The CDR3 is CASSLFFWGKVGATDTQYF. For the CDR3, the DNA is TGTGCCAGCAGCTTATTTTTTTGGGGGAAAGTGGGAGCCACAGATACGCAGTATTTT.

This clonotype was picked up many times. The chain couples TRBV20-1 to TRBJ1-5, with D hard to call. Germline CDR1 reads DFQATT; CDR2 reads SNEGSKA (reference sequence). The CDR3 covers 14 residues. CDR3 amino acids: CSAHFGWGNQPQHF. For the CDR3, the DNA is TGCAGCGCCCACTTCGGTTGGGGCAATCAGCCCCAGCATTTT.

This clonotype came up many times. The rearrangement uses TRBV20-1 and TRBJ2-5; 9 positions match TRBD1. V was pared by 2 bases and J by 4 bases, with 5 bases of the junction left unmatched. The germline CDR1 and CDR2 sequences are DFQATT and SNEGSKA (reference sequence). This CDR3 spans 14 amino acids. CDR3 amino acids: CSARKDRGVETQYF. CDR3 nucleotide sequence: TGCAGTGCTAGAAAGGACAGGGGCGTAGAGACCCAGTACTTC.

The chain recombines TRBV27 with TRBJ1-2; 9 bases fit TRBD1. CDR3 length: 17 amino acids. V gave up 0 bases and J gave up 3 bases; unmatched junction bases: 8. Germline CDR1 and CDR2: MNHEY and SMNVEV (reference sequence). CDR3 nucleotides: TGTGCCAGCAGTTTATCGCCCCCGGGACAGGGCGACTATGGCTACACCTTC. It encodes CASSLSPPGQGDYGYTF.

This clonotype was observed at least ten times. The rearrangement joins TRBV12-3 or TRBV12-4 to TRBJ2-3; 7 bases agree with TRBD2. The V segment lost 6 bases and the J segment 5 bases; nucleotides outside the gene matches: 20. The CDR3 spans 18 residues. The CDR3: CASRPRAGGSAAIDTQYF. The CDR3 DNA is TGTGCCAGCAGGCCGCGGGCAGGCGGGAGCGCAGCTATAGATACGCAGTATTTT.

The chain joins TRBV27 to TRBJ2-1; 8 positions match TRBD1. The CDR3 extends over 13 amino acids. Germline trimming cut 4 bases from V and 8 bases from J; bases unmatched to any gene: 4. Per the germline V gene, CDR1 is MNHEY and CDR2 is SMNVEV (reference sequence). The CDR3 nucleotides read TGTGCCAGCAGTTGGACAGGGTCGCATGAGCAGTTCTTC. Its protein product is CASSWTGSHEQFF.

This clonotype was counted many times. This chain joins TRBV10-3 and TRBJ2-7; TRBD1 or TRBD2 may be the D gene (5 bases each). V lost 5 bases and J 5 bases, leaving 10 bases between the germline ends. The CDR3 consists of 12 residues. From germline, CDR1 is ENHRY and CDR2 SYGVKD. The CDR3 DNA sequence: TGTGCCATCAGTCTGGGGGAGAACGAGCAGTACTTC. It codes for CAISLGENEQYF.

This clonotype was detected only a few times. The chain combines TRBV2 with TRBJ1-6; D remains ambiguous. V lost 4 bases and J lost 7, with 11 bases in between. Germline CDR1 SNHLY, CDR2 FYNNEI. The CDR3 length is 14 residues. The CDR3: CASSAFTQNSPLHF. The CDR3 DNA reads TGTGCCAGCAGTGCCTTTACACAGAATTCACCCCTCCACTTT.

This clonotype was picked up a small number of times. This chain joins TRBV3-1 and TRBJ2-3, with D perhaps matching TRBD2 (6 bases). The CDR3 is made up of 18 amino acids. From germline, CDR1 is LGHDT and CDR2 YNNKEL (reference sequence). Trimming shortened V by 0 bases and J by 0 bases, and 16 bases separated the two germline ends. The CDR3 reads CASSQDLAGLTSTDTQYF. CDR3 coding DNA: TGTGCCAGCAGCCAAGATCTTGCGGGGCTTACTAGCACAGATACGCAGTATTTT.

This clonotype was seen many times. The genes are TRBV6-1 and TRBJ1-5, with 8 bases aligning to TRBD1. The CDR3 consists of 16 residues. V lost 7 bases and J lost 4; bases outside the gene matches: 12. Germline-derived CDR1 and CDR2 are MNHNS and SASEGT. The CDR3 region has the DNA TGTGCCAGCACCGCAACAGGGGGTCTTCCTAATCAGCCCCAGCATTTT. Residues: CASTATGGLPNQPQHF.

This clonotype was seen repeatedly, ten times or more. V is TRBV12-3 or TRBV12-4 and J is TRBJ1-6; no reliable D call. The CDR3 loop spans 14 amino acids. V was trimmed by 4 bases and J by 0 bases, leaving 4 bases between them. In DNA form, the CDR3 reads TGTGCCAGCAGTTCCAGCTCCTATAATTCACCCCTCCACTTT. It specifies CASSSSSYNSPLHF.

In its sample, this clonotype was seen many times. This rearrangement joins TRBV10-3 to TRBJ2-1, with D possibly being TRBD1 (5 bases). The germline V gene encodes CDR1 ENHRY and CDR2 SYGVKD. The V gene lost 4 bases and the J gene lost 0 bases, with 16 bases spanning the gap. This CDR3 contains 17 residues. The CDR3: CAISGKQDLSSYNEQFF. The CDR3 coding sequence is TGTGCCATCAGTGGTAAACAGGACCTCTCCTCCTACAATGAGCAGTTCTTC.

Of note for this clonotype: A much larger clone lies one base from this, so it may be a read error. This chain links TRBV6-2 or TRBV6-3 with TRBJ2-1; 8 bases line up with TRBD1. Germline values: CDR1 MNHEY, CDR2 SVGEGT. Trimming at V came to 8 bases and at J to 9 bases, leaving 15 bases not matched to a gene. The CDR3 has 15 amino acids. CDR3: CASGAPGGVASEQFF. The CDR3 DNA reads TGTGCCAGCGGGGCCCCAGGGGGCGTTGCAAGTGAGCAGTTCTTC.

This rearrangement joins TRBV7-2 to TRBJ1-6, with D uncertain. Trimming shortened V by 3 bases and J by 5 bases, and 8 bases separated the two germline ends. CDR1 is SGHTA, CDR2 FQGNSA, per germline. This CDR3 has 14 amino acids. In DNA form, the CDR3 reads TGTGCCAGCAGCTTTCAGGCTGATAATTCACCCCTCCACTTT. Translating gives CASSFQADNSPLHF. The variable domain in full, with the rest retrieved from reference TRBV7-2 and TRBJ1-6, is GAGVSQSPSNKVTEKGKDVELRCDPISGHTALYWYRQSLGQGLEFLIYFQGNSAPDKSGLPSDRFSAERTGGSVSTLTIQRTQQEDSAVYLCASSFQADNSPLHFGNGTRLTVT.

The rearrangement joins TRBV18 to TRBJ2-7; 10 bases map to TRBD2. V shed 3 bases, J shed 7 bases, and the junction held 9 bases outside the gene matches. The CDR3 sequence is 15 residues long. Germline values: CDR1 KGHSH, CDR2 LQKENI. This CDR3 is CASSPPSGRGREQYF. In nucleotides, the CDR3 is TGTGCCAGCTCACCCCCTAGCGGGAGAGGTAGAGAGCAGTACTTC.

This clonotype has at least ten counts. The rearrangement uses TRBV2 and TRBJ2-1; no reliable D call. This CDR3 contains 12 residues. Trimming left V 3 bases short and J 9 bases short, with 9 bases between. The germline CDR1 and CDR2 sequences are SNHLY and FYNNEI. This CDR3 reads CASSERWGEQFF. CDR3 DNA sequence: TGTGCCAGCAGTGAGAGGTGGGGTGAGCAGTTCTTC. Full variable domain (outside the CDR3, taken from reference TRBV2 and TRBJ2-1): EPEVTQTPSHQVTQMGQEVILRCVPISNHLYFYWYRQILGQKVEFLVSFYNNEISEKSEIFDDQFSVERPDGSNFTLKIRSTKLEDSAMYFCASSERWGEQFFGPGTRLTVL.

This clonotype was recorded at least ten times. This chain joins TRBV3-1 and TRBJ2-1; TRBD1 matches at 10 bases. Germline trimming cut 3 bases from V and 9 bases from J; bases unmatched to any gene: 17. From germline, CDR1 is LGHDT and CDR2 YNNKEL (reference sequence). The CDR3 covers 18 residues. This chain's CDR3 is CASSHQLWDRGELGEQFF. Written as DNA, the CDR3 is TGTGCCAGCAGCCACCAGCTTTGGGACAGGGGTGAGCTTGGTGAGCAGTTCTTC.

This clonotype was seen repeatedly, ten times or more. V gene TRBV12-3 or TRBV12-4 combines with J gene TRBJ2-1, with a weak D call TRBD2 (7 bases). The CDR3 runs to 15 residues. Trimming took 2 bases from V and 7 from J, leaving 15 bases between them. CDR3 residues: CASSLPQGGGNEQFF. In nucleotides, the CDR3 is TGTGCCAGCAGTTTACCCCAGGGAGGGGGAAATGAGCAGTTCTTC.

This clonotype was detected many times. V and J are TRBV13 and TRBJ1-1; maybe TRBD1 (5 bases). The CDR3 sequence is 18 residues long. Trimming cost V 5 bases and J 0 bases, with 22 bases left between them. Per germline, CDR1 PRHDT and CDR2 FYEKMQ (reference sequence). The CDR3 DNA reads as TGTGCCAGCAGCACATGGGGGGGAGGGCCCCTTATGAACACTGAAGCTTTCTTT. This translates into CASSTWGGGPLMNTEAFF.

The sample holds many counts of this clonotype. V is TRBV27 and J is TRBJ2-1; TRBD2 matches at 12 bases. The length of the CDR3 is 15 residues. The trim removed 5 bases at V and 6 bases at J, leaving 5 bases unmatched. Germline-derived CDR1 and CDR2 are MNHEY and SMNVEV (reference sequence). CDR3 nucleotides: TGTGCCAGCAGTGGTAGACTAGCGGGAGCCAATGAGCAGTTCTTC. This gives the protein CASSGRLAGANEQFF.

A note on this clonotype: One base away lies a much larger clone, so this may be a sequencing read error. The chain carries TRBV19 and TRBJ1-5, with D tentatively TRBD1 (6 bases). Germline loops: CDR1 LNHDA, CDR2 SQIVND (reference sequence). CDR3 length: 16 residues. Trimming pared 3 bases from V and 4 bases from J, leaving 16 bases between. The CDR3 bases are TGTGCCAGTAGTATCGATTGGACAGTCTTAAATCAGCCCCAGCATTTT. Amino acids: CASSIDWTVLNQPQHF.

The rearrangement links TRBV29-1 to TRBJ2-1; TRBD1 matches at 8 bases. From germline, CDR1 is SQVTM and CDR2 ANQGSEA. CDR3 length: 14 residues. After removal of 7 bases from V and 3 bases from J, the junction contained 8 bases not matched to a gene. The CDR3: CSAMTGADYNEQFF. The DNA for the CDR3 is TGCAGCGCGATGACAGGGGCTGACTACAATGAGCAGTTCTTC.

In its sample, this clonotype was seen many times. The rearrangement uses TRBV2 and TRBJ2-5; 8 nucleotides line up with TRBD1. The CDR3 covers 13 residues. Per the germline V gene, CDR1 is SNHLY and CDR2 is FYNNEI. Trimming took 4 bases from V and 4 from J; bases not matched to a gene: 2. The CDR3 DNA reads TGTGCCAGCAGTGGACAGGGGAGAGAGACCCAGTACTTC. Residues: CASSGQGRETQYF.